This T cell receptor (beta chain) derives from a study of cytomegalovirus exposure and HLA in healthy donors (dated by TCRdb to about 2017). General notes on the study: An earlier analysis of roughly 500 of the donors reported approximately 260 Gb of sequence data and about 120 million unique TCR beta sequences obtained from some 170 million T cells. An early release that covered about 640 HLA-typed donors contained 250 to 350 gigabases of sequencing data and tens of millions of unique TCR sequences. Of the roughly 400 genotyped donors, approximately 83% fell in the genetic ancestry cluster associated with self-reported Caucasian donors. The aim of the study was to test whether cataloging public T cell receptors could identify signatures of past pathogen exposure. Using immunosequencing, the study profiled T cell repertoires from 550 to 750 subjects and related those repertoires to cytomegalovirus serostatus. Besides the first cohort of under 700 subjects, a separate validation cohort made up of roughly 120 different subjects was used. To predict cytomegalovirus infection status, the study brought together high-throughput TCR immunosequencing, statistical association of individual TCRs with disease status, and machine learning. A later analysis re-analyzed previously published TCR beta repertoires from approximately 670 donors and added high-resolution HLA genotyping to study TCR occurrence patterns. Rather than drawing on any new phenotypic data, the later analysis identified candidate immune exposures from TCR beta sequences and the way those sequences occurred across donors. To decide whether each TCR beta V gene segment behaved as functional or pseudogenic, an earlier analysis of approximately 590 of the donors relied on high-throughput TCR beta sequencing. Donor age, sex, ethnicity and CMV serostatus were collected together with the repertoire data. A later genetic analysis took genome-wide SNP genotypes for about 65% of the 666 donors and used that subset as a discovery cohort. All discovery cohort repertoires had been generated using a single sequencing platform. Class I and class II HLA loci were covered by the typing at four-digit resolution. The number of typed donors differed by locus: about 620-630 for A, B, C, DRB1 and DQB1; 500 to 550 for DQA1; 606 for DPA1; and about 450 for DPB1. Roughly 5 DR-DQ haplotypes were treated as single units for association and clustering because of strong linkage in the cohort. On average, roughly 250,000 unique TCR beta nucleotide sequences were sequenced per donor among 398 genotyped donors of the cohort, with around 19% of those sequences being non-productive.

The cohort consisted of some 670 healthy bone marrow donors. Cohort members were all nominally healthy when sampled, although unrecorded immune exposures were likely present. The donor tested CMV seronegative, placing the donor among the roughly 340 seronegative members of the cohort. Each donor provided a peripheral blood sample, and peripheral blood mononuclear cells were used for TCR beta sequencing. Genomic DNA extraction from the blood cell samples was performed with the Qiagen DNeasy Blood Extraction Kit. The study at large found these results: V-gene and J-gene trimming of TCR beta chains was associated with a missense DCLRE1C variant in a later genetic analysis, and the association was replicated in an independent cohort. An earlier analysis of 587 of the donors showed that most TCR beta V segments appeared in productive rearrangements either about 87% or about 30% of the time, which broadly matched IMGT annotations. When HLA alleles, especially DR and DQ, strongly co-occurred, TCR associations were difficult to assign to individual alleles. Most TCR sequences were seen in very few donors, while some public TCRs were found in many individuals. A total of 150 to 200 TCR beta chains were listed by the study as associated with cytomegalovirus. Compared with equally common non-associated chains, HLA-associated TCR beta chains in a later analysis were more clonally expanded and had lower generation probabilities. Cytomegalovirus status was reported to be diagnosed by the classifier with high specificity and sensitivity in both the original and validation cohorts. A later analysis found that most CMV-associated TCR beta chains appeared HLA-restricted, with HLA associations seemingly driven largely by CMV exposure. Specific HLA alleles were associated with roughly 16,000 TCR beta sequences at a false discovery rate of 0.05 in a later analysis. In vitro tests confirmed that a few of the cytomegalovirus-associated TCR beta chains recognize cytomegalovirus antigens. For the cohort, immune exposure information was limited to CMV serostatus. Roughly uniform sequencing depth across donors was assumed in presence/absence analyses, although this assumption may not hold. In this cohort, only TCR beta chains were sequenced, and detectable features were limited by the absence of alpha or paired-chain data. Because HLA typing was missing for some donors at each locus, association tests included only the typed subset. The earlier analysis of some 560 of the donors excluded approximately 17 rarely observed V segments, including chromosome 9 orphons, because counts were too low. According to the authors, the approach could potentially be generalized to other disease states and immunological phenotypes. In a later analysis, the rate of TCR association differed among HLA loci, with DRB1 alleles having the most associated TCRs and HLA-C alleles having the fewest. Several of the top co-occurrence clusters appeared to be linked to parvovirus B19, influenza, CMV and Epstein-Barr virus, according to a later analysis. Correlated functional status among segregating V segments might be attributable to linkage disequilibrium, but an unknown experimental factor could not be ruled out. A further reported finding was that TCR beta sequences accurately predicted the HLA-A and HLA-B alleles for most subjects in the first cohort. In a later genetic analysis, fewer N-insertions in productive TCRs were reported among donors in an Asian-associated ancestry cluster than the roughly 670-donor mean. A group of highly shared sequence variants was considered likely to be a technical artifact of the sequencing pipeline.

On this clone: Its recognized antigen is unknown.

Library generation was performed with the immunoSEQ multiplex PCR assay. For the multiplex PCR, a mixture combining 60 forward primers for TCR Vbeta segments and 13 reverse primers for TCR Jbeta segments was used. A multiplex PCR assay on genomic DNA amplified the CDR3 region of rearranged TCR beta genes. On the Illumina HiSeq System, the amplified TCR beta libraries were sequenced as 87-base-pair reads. Per the source publication's procedure: In a later analysis, tens of millions of unique TCR beta chains were counted across the 666 repertoires, and roughly 11 million of these chains were shared by at least two donors. To remove PCR and sequencing errors, raw reads were error-corrected and collapsed into unique sequences using a nearest-neighbor algorithm that merged closely related sequences. Alignment of CDR3 sequences to IMGT reference sequences was used to assign V, D and J gene segments. For a sequence to be retained, at least a six-nucleotide match to both a V gene segment and a J gene segment was required. Rearrangements were called productive when the CDR3 lacked stop codons and stayed in frame with V and J; all others were non-productive. CDR3 was defined by IMGT convention, running from the second conserved V-encoded cysteine to the conserved J-encoded phenylalanine. The earlier analysis of about 610 of the donors excluded any sequence lacking an unambiguous match to a single V gene segment. An earlier analysis of 500 to 700 of the donors classified V segments as functional when productive rearrangements were above 56.7% and as segregating when the standard deviation between donors was above 5%. A statistical classification framework was built to diagnose cytomegalovirus status from the catalog of TCR beta chain sequences. In a later analysis, TCR nucleotide sequences were compared against IMGT/GENE-DB human TR gene sequences so that V and J genes could be assigned. Using the TCRdist pipeline, a later analysis assigned CDR3 sequences along with most-parsimonious VDJ recombination scenarios. In a later analysis, every TCR beta chain was defined by the combination of its CDR3 amino acid sequence and its V-gene family, and reads without a unique V-gene family were dropped. As a way to deal with suspected cross-contamination and a sequencing artifact, a later analysis dropped 450 to 600 nucleotide sequences that were highly shared and had low generation probability. In a later analysis, a clonal expansion index for each public chain was calculated from normalized within-repertoire ranks of inferred template counts. Generation probabilities in a later analysis came from a VDJ recombination model fitted to out-of-frame rearrangements, and those results were checked against IGoR. Hypergeometric tests were used in a later analysis to score TCR-TCR, TCR-HLA and TCR-CMV co-occurrence, with a repertoire-size bias correction applied to the TCR pairs. In a later analysis, false discovery rates were estimated by permuting HLA or CMV assignments 20 times. A later analysis grouped co-occurring TCRs with DBSCAN, adding TCRdist sequence similarity when clustering within HLA-allele-positive subsets. For co-occurrence clustering, repertoires with fewer than 30,000 or more than 120,000 public chains were excluded, along with about five repertoires with anomalous nucleotide sharing. TCRdb retrieved this table from immuneACCESS and kept in-frame rearrangements only. Not all clones are present; in checked studies, unresolved V genes account for under half, and no reason is known for the remainder. D and trimming come from the DNA, and the V and J calls and clone size come from that table. The data table for this sample lists 100,000 to 150,000 clones. 1.5% to 2% of the sample lies in the top ten.

The sequencing input was PBMCs. This sequence was found in a man aged 18 to 35 in good health and CMV-seronegative.

The CDR3 region has the sequence CASSSRSGFNEQYF. DNA sequence: TGTGCCAGCAGCTCACGGTCAGGTTTTAACGAGCAGTACTTC. This sequence uses TRBV7-8 and TRBJ2-7, with the identity of the D gene unclear. V lost 4 bases and J lost 5 bases; the stretch between them is 15 bases long. CDR3 length: 14 amino acids, cysteine to phenylalanine. Only the CDR3 part of the read is kept: 42 bases, read in frame from the first base. Sequences SGHVS (CDR1) and FQNEAQ (CDR2) are obtained from the germline V gene.